This TCR beta chain is from a study of T cell responses to AZD1222 COVID-19 vaccine. Study conclusions and caveats: Elevations in Spike-specific TCR breadth and depth followed administration of two AZD1222 doses. Close to half of all spike-specific TCRs reportedly target regions of the variants that are unmutated.

Regarding this clone: Its antigen is unidentified.

CDR1 MNHNS and CDR2 SASEGT come from the germline V gene. This CDR3 contains 14 residues. Trimming left V 3 bases short and J 2 bases short, with 8 bases between. Profiling relied on immunoSEQ multiplex PCR, and the TCRdb table lists in-frame clones only, not all of them. In the table there are 100,000 to 150,000 clones, approximately 90% of which are singletons. This clonotype was sampled from an adult who received the AZD1222 COVID-19 vaccine. The sequenced sample was peripheral blood, obtained 28 days after the second AZD1222 dose. The chain employs TRBV6-1 and TRBJ1-5; D is perhaps TRBD1 (5 bases). In DNA form, the CDR3 reads TGTGCCAGCAGTGACGTACAGGGCAATCAGCCCCAGCATTTT. It specifies CASSDVQGNQPQHF.